A few counts support the clone carrying this TCR beta chain. Antigen specificity is unknown. This entry comes from a study of T cell repertoires in cytomegalovirus infection. Study at large: The study used recently identified HLA-C-restricted and well-studied HLA-B-restricted CMV epitopes. Matching HLA type, along with CMV infection, was indicated by public TCR beta signatures. Points from the study as a whole: In two of eight donors, the top clonotype was HLA-C-restricted CMV-specific. CMV carriers having the relevant HLA were flagged by cumulative public TCR beta family frequency.

CDR3 length equals 14 residues. Trimming left V 6 bases short and J 5 bases short, with 11 bases between. From germline, CDR1 is MRHNA and CDR2 SNTAGT. Using its own MiXCR run on the reads, TCRdb lists one record per CDR3 protein. This sample carries 550,000 to 700,000 distinct CDR3 sequences, under 45% of them seen once, and the ten largest clones take 40% to 60%. This specimen was cultured PBMCs, taken from culture after CMV antigen stimulation. This rearrangement joins TRBV6-4 to TRBJ1-6, with a tentative D call TRBD1 (5 bases). The clonotype comes from a human donor in good health (CMV status not recorded). Some clones in this sample may be carry-over from other donors' samples. The CDR3 region is CASRRDGHNSPLHF. CDR3 in DNA: TGTGCCAGCAGGCGGGACGGGCATAATTCACCCCTCCACTTT.